The rows below give T cell receptor beta chains drawn from one sample of a study of blood T cell repertoires in COVID-19. Sequenced by immunoSEQ multiplex PCR; TCRdb stores in-frame clones only, minus some. This sample yields over 150,000 clones, of which roughly nine tenths are seen a single time; less than 1.5% belongs to the top ten. The sample taken for sequencing was peripheral blood. The receptors derive from a man aged 30-40 years with acute or convalescent COVID-19. Each CDR3 is given with its conserved first and last residue. Fields, in order: clone size, D gene, V gene, J gene, CDR3 protein, CDR3 DNA. The D gene is left open where the match is weak. Expanded clones get a size class; other rows say once, few or many, or leave the size out.

>NA|NA|TRBV30|TRBJ1-1
CAWGRGVLTEAFF
TGTGCCTGGGGGCGGGGGGTCTTGACTGAAGCTTTCTTT
>NA|NA|TRBV24-1|TRBJ2-3
CATSDSKTVDTQYF
TGTGCCACCAGTGACTCCAAGACTGTCGATACGCAGTATTTT
>NA|TRBD2|TRBV27|TRBJ2-2
CASSSQPPDWGGGTGELFF
TGTGCCAGCAGTTCTCAACCCCCTGACTGGGGCGGGGGGACCGGGGAGCTGTTTTTT
>NA|NA|TRBV5-1|TRBJ2-5
CASSPKPMNREKEETQYF
TGCGCCAGCAGCCCGAAACCCATGAACCGGGAGAAAGAAGAGACCCAGTACTTC
>NA|NA|TRBV2|TRBJ2-2
CASSENRARGELFF
TGTGCCAGCAGTGAAAACAGGGCTAGGGGGGAGCTGTTTTTT
>NA|NA|TRBV5-1|TRBJ1-3
CASSPTGSSGNTIYF
TGCGCCAGCAGCCCTACGGGTTCGTCCGGAAACACCATATATTTT
>NA|NA|TRBV14|TRBJ2-3
CASSPRDFLHTDTQYF
TGTGCCAGCAGCCCCCGGGACTTTCTGCACACAGATACGCAGTATTTT
>NA|NA|TRBV19|TRBJ2-7
CASSIQAGPNYEQYF
TGTGCCAGTAGTATACAAGCAGGGCCCAACTACGAGCAGTACTTC
>NA|NA|TRBV9|TRBJ1-1
CASTEGWGRGTEAFF
TGTGCCAGCACTGAAGGTTGGGGGCGGGGGACTGAAGCTTTCTTT
>NA|NA|TRBV6-1|TRBJ2-3
CASSEAPGITDTQYF
TGTGCCAGCAGTGAAGCGCCAGGGATCACAGATACGCAGTATTTT
>NA|TRBD2|TRBV7-6|TRBJ2-7
CASSLLAPREEGEQYF
TGTGCCAGCAGCCTTCTAGCCCCTCGGGAGGAGGGCGAGCAGTACTTC
>NA|TRBD1|TRBV7-8|TRBJ1-3
CASSRQGVRNTIYF
TGTGCCAGCAGCCGACAGGGGGTGAGAAACACCATATATTTT
>few|NA|TRBV5-8|TRBJ1-6
CASSLSGLRNSPLHF
TGTGCCAGCAGCTTAAGTGGTTTGAGGAATTCACCCCTCCACTTT
>NA|TRBD1|TRBV19|TRBJ1-5
CASSLYTGTGGGNQPQHF
TGTGCCAGTAGTCTCTATACCGGGACAGGGGGAGGCAATCAGCCCCAGCATTTT
>NA|TRBD1|TRBV3-1/TRBV3-2|TRBJ2-7
CASSFPGQGVYEQYF
TGTGCCAGCAGCTTCCCGGGACAGGGGGTTTACGAGCAGTACTTC
>few|NA|TRBV5-1|TRBJ1-4
CASSLTGTRSTGEKLFF
TGCGCCAGCAGCTTGACAGGGACACGTTCCACGGGCGAAAAACTGTTTTTT
>NA|TRBD2|TRBV28|TRBJ2-7
CASSSPSSGRSSYEQYF
TGTGCCAGCAGTTCCCCGTCTAGCGGGAGAAGCTCCTACGAGCAGTACTTC
>NA|NA|TRBV24-1|TRBJ2-5
CATSDWTGQETQYF
TGTGCCACCAGTGATTGGACGGGGCAAGAGACCCAGTACTTC
>NA|TRBD1|TRBV18|TRBJ1-6
CASSPGQADNSPLHF
TGTGCCAGCTCACCGGGACAGGCCGATAATTCACCCCTCCACTTT
>NA|NA|TRBV6-2/TRBV6-3|TRBJ1-5
CASSYSNFRNQPQHF
TGTGCCAGCAGTTACTCAAATTTTCGGAATCAGCCCCAGCATTTT
>NA|NA|TRBV3-1/TRBV3-2|TRBJ1-5
CASSQVRDQPQHF
TGTGCCAGCAGCCAAGTCCGAGATCAGCCCCAGCATTTT
>NA|TRBD1|TRBV27|TRBJ2-6
CASSLRGREANVLTF
TGTGCCAGCAGTCTCAGGGGGCGCGAGGCCAACGTCCTGACTTTC
>NA|NA|TRBV12-5|TRBJ2-2
CASGRWGQNTGELFF
TGTGCTAGTGGTCGATGGGGCCAAAACACCGGGGAGCTGTTTTTT